The present entry profiles one TCR beta chain with its context. The sample is drawn from a study of T cell changes during pregnancy in multiple sclerosis. Data came from immunoSEQ multiplex PCR; TCRdb stores just in-frame clones and leaves some out. The table records some 40,000 clones, over 75% of them present only once. The V end lost 4 bases, the J end lost 4 bases, and 4 bases lay between the germline ends. The CDR3 is 11 amino acids. The J gene is TRBJ1-2, the V gene TRBV23-1, with D uncertain. TRBV23-1 is labeled an ORF, and its function is uncertain. This receptor was identified in a female donor with multiple sclerosis, enrolled in a pregnancy study. Specimen: CD8+ T cells from peripheral blood mononuclear cells, collected in the first trimester of pregnancy. The CDR3 region has the DNA TGCGCCAGCAGTCGGAGCTATGGCTACACCTTC. Translated, it gives CASSRSYGYTF.